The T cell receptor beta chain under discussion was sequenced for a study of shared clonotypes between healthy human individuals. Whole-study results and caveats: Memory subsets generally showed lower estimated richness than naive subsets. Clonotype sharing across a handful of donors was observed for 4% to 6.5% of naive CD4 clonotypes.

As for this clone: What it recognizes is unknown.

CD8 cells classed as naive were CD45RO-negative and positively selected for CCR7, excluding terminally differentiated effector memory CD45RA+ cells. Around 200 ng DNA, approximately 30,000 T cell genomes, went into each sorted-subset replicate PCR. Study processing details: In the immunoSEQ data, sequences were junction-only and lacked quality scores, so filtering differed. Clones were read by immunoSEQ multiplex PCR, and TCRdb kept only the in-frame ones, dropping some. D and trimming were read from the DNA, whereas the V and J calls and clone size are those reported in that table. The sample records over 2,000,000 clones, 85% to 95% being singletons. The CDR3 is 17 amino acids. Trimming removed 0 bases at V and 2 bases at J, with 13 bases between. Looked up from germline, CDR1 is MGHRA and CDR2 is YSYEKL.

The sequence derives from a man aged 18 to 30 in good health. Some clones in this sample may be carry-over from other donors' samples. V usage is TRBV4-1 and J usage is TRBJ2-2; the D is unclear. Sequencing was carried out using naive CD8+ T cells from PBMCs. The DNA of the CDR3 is TGCGCCAGCAGCCAAGATCGCCAGATACGAAACACCGGGGAGCTGTTTTTT. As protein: CASSQDRQIRNTGELFF.